This T cell receptor (beta chain) appears in the sequencing data of a study of blood T cells in healthy people across ages. Study-level findings and limits: Naive T cell percentage strongly correlated with TCR beta diversity.

Notes on this clonotype: Its cognate antigen is unknown.

This CDR3 is built from 13 residues. Germline V CDR1 and CDR2: LGHDT, YNNKEL (reference sequence). Trimming cost V 3 bases and J 5 bases, with 8 bases left between them. A second about 6 to 11 cycle PCR used barcoded and J-beta primers. MiXCR was run by TCRdb on the 5' RACE reads, yielding one entry per CDR3 protein. The data show 910,000 or so distinct CDR3 sequences, approximately 50% seen once. V gene TRBV3-1 combines with J gene TRBJ1-5; D unresolved. The TCR comes from a woman aged 55-69 years in good health. The sample taken for sequencing was blood. CDR3 protein: CASSHVGDQPQHF. Written as DNA, the CDR3 is TGTGCCAGCAGCCACGTCGGAGATCAGCCCCAGCATTTT.